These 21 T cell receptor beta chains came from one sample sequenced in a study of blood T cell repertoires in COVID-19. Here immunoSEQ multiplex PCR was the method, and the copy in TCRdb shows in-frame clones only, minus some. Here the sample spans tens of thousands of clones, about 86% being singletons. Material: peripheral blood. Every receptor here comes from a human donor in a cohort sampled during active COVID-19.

This CDR3 is CASSYSTNYEQYF. The DNA of the CDR3 is TGTGCCAGCAGTTACAGTACGAACTACGAGCAGTACTTC. V gene TRBV28 combines with J gene TRBJ2-7; no definite D call. Germline loops: CDR1 MDHEN, CDR2 SYDVKM. V lost 4 bases and J 3 bases, leaving 10 bases between the germline ends. The CDR3 spans 13 residues.

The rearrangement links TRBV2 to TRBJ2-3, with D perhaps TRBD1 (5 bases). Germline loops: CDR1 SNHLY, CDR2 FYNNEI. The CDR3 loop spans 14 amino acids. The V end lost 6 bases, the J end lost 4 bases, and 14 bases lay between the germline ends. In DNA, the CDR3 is TGTGCCAGCAGGCTACAGGAAGCATCAGATACGCAGTATTTT. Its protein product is CASRLQEASDTQYF.

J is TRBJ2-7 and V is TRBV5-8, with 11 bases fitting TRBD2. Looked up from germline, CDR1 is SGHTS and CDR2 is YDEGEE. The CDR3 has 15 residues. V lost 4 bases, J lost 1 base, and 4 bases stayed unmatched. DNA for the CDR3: TGTGCCAGCAGCCCAAGACTAGCGGGGTCCTACGAGCAGTACTTC. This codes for CASSPRLAGSYEQYF.

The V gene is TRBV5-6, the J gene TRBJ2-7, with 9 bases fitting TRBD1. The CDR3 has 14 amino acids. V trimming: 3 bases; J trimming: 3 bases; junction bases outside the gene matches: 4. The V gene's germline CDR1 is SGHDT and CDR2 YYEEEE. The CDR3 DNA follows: TGTGCCAGCAGCTCCGGGACAGGGTTCTACGAGCAGTACTTC. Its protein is CASSSGTGFYEQYF.

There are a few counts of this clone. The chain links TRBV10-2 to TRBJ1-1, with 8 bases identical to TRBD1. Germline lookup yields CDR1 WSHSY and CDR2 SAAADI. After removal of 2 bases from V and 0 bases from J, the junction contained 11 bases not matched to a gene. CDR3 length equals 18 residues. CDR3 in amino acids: CASSEIGQGRGMNTEAFF. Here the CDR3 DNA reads TGCGCCAGCAGTGAGATAGGACAGGGTAGGGGAATGAACACTGAAGCTTTCTTT.

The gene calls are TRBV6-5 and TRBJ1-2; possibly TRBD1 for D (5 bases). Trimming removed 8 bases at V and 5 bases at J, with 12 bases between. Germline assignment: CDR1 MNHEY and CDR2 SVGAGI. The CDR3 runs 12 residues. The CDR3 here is CASGGEVYGYTF. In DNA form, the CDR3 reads TGTGCCAGCGGGGGGGAGGTTTATGGCTACACCTTC.

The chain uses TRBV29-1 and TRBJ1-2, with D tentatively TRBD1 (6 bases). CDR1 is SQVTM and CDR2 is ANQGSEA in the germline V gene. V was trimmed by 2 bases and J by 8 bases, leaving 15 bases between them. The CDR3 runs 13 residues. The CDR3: CSVEPQGFEGYTF. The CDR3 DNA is TGCAGCGTTGAACCACAGGGATTTGAAGGCTACACCTTC.

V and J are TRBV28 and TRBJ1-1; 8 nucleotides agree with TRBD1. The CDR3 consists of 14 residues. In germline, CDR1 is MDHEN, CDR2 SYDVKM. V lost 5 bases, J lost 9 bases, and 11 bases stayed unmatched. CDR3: CASSAPGQVFKAFF. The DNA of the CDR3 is TGTGCCAGCAGTGCCCCGGGACAGGTCTTTAAAGCTTTCTTT.

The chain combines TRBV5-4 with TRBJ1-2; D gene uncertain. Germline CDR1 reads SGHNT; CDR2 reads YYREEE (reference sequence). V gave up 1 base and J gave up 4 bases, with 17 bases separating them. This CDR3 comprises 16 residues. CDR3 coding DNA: TGTGCCAGCAGCTTGTACTGGGTAGAGGGCGCCTATGGCTACACCTTC. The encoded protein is CASSLYWVEGAYGYTF.

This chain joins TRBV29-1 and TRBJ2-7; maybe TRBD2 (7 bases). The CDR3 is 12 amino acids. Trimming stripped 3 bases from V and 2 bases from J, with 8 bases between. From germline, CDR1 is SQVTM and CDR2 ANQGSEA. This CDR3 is CSVEGGPYEQYF. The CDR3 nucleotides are TGCAGCGTTGAGGGGGGGCCCTACGAGCAGTACTTC.

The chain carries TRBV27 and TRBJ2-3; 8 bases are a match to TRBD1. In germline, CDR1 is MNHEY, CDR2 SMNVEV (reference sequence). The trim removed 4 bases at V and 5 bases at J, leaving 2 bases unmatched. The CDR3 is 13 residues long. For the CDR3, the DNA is TGTGCCAGCAGTTCACAGGGGGGAGATACGCAGTATTTT. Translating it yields CASSSQGGDTQYF.

The CDR3 region is CASSLQGASYEQYF. For the CDR3, the DNA is TGTGCCAGCAGCTTACAGGGGGCATCCTACGAGCAGTACTTC. V and J are TRBV7-8 and TRBJ2-7, with 8 nucleotides matching TRBD1. The V gene end was trimmed by 2 bases and the J gene end by 1 base; junction bases not matched to a gene: 1. Germline loops: CDR1 SGHVS, CDR2 FQNEAQ. The CDR3 loop spans 14 amino acids. The whole variable domain, filled in from reference TRBV7-8 and TRBJ2-7, reads GAGVSQSPRYKVAKRGQDVALRCDPISGHVSLFWYQQALGQGPEFLTYFQNEAQLDKSGLPSDRFFAERPEGSVSTLKIQRTQQEDSAVYLCASSLQGASYEQYFGPGTRLTVT.

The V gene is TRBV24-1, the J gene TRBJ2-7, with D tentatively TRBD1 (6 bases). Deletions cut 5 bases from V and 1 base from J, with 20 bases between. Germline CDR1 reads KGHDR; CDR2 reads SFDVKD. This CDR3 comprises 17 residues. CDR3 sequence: CATSAYSRAGVSYEQYF. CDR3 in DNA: TGTGCCACCAGTGCCTACAGTAGGGCAGGGGTATCCTACGAGCAGTACTTC.

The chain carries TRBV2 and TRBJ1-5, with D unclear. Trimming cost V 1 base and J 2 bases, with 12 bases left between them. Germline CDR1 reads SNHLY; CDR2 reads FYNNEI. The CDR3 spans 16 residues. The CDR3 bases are TGTGCCAGCAGTGAAGATGGAGGGAGCGGCAATCAGCCCCAGCATTTT. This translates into CASSEDGGSGNQPQHF.

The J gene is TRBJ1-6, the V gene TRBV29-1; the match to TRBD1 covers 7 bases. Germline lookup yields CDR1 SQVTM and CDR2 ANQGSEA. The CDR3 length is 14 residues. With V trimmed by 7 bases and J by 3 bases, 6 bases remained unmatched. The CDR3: CSARTGSYNSPLHF. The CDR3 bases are TGCAGCGCCAGGACAGGCAGCTATAATTCACCCCTCCACTTT.

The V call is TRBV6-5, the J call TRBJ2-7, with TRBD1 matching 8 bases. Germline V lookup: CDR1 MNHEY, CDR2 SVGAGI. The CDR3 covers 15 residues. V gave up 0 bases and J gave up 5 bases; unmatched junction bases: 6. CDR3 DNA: TGTGCCAGCAGTTACTCGGGTTCAGGGGGCAACGAGCAGTACTTC. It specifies CASSYSGSGGNEQYF.

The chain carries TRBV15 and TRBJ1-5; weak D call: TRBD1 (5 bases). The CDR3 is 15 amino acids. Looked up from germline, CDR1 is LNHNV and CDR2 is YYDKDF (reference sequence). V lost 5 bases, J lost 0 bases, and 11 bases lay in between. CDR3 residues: CATSGYDSSNQPQHF. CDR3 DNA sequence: TGTGCCACCAGCGGGTATGACAGTAGCAATCAGCCCCAGCATTTT.

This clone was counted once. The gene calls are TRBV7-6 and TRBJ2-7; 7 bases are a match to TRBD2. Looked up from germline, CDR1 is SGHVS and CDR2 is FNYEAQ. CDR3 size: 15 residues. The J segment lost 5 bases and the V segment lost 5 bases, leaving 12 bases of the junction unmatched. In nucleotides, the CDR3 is TGTGCCAGCAGCCTAATCGGGGGGTTGCTCCACGAGCAGTACTTC. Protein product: CASSLIGGLLHEQYF.

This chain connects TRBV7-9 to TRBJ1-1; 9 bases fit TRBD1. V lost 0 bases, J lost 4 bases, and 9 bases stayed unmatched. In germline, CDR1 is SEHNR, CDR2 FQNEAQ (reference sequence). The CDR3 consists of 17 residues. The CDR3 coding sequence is TGTGCCAGCAGCTTAGCGGGGACAGGGAGGAGGGGCACTGAAGCTTTCTTT. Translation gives CASSLAGTGRRGTEAFF.

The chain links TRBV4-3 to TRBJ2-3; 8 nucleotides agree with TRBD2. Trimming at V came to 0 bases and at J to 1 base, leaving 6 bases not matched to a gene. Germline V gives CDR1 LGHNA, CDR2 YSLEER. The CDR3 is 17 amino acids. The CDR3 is CASSQEAAGGGTDTQYF. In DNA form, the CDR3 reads TGCGCCAGCAGCCAAGAAGCGGCGGGAGGTGGCACAGATACGCAGTATTTT.

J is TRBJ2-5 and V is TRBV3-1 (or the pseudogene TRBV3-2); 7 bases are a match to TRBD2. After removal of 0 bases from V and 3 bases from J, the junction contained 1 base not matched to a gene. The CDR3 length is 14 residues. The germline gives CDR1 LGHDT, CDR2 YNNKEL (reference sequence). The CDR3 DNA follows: TGTGCCAGCAGCCAAGATCGGGGGGAAGAGACCCAGTACTTC. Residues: CASSQDRGEETQYF.